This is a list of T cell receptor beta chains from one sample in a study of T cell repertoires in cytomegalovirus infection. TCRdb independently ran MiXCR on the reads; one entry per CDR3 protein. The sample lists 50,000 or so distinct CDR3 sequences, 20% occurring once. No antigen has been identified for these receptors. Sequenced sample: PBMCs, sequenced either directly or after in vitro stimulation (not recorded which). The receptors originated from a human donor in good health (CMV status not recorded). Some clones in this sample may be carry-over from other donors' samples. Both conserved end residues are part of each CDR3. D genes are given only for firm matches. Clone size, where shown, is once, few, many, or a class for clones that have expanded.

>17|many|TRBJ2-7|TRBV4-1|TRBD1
TGCGCCAGCAGCCAGGAAGCGGGACAGGGGAAGGGCTACGAGCAGTACTTC
CASSQEAGQGKGYEQYF
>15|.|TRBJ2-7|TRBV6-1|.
TGTGCCAGCAGTGGCCTTGGACGGGGGGCGGAGGAGCAGTACTTC
CASSGLGRGAEEQYF
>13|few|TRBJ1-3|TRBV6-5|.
TGTGCCAGCAGCCCCCCTATTGCCAACACCATATATTTT
CASSPPIANTIYF
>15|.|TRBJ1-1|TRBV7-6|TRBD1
TGTGCCAGCAGCTTTCCCGACAGGGGGGGCACTGAAGCTTTCTTT
CASSFPDRGGTEAFF
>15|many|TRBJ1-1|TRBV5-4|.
TGTGCCAGCAGCTTGGAACCAGCTGAGGACACTGAAGCTTTCTTT
CASSLEPAEDTEAFF
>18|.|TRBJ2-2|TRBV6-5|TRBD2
TGTGCCAGCAGTTACTCGACTGTTAATCTAGCGGGCACCGGGGAGCTGTTTTTT
CASSYSTVNLAGTGELFF
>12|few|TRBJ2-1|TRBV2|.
TGTGCCAGCAGTGAATCGCGGAGCGTGGAGTTCTTC
CASSESRSVEFF
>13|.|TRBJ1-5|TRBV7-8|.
TGTGCCAGCAGCTCGACCAGGGCTGGGCCCCAGCATTTT
CASSSTRAGPQHF
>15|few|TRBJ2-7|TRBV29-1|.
TGCAGCGCCCCGAGAGACCTAGGAAAGGTTCACGAGCAGTACTTC
CSAPRDLGKVHEQYF
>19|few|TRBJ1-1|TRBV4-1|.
TGCGCCAGCAGCCTCCTCCCGGTGGGACGGGGGGCACTCAACACTGAAGCTTTCTTT
CASSLLPVGRGALNTEAFF
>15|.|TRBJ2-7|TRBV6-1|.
TGTGCCAGCAGTGAAGCGCCTGGTAGCTTCTACGAGCAGTACTTC
CASSEAPGSFYEQYF
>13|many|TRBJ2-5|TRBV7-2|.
TGTGCCAGCAGCTTAGTCCCGTGGGGGACCCAGTACTTC
CASSLVPWGTQYF
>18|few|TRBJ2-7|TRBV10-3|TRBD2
TGTGCCATCAGTGAAGGCAGGAAAACGGGGGGGTTCGACTACGAGCAGTACTTC
CAISEGRKTGGFDYEQYF
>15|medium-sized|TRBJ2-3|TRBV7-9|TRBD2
TGTGCCAGCACCTCTATGACTAGCGGGCTAGATACGCAGTATTTT
CASTSMTSGLDTQYF
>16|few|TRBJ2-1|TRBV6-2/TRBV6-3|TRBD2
TGTGCCAGCAGTTACTTCGGACTAGCGGGAGGCAATGAGCAGTTCTTC
CASSYFGLAGGNEQFF
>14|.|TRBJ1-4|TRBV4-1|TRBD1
TGTGCCAGCAGCCCGGGACAGGGTAATGAAAAACTGTTTTTT
CASSPGQGNEKLFF
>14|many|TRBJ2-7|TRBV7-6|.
TGTGCCAGCAGCTTAAATCCCGAACCCTACGAGCAGTACTTC
CASSLNPEPYEQYF
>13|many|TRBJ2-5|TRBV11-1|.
TGTGCCACCACTTGGGGCCCTCAAGAGACCCAGTACTTC
CATTWGPQETQYF
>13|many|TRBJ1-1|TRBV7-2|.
TGTGCCAGCAGCCCCCAATCATCGGCCGGGGCTTTCTTT
CASSPQSSAGAFF
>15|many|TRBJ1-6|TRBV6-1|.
TGTGCCAGCAATTGGTACCGGGTAGATAATTCACCCCTCCACTTT
CASNWYRVDNSPLHF
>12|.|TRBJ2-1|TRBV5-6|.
TGTGCCAGCAGCTTGAGAGCAGCAGAGCAGTTCTTC
CASSLRAAEQFF
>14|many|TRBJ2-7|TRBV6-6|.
TGTGCCAGCAGCAGCCTAGGGGTATTTTACGAGCAGTACTTC
CASSSLGVFYEQYF
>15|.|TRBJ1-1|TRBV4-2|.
TGTGCCAGCAGCCAAGAGTCCGGGGGCAACACTGAAGCTTTCTTT
CASSQESGGNTEAFF
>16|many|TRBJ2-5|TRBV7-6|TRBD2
TGTGCCAGCAGCTTAGCCCTCGGGGGGGCCCAAGAGACCCAGTACTTC
CASSLALGGAQETQYF
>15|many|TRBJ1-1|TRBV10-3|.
TGTGCCATCAGTGAGTCACAGGGCTTGGACACTGAAGCTTTCTTT
CAISESQGLDTEAFF
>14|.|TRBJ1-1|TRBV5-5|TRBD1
TGTGCCAGCAGCTGGTCCGGGACAGGGGGCATGGCTTTCTTT
CASSWSGTGGMAFF
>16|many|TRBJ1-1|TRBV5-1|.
TGCGCCAGCAGCTTCCGTACCGGGACAAAGAACACTGAAGCTTTCTTT
CASSFRTGTKNTEAFF
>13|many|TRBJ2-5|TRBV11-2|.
TGTGCCAGCAACTGGGGGGGGGCGGAGACCCAGTACTTC
CASNWGGAETQYF
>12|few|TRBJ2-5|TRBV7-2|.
TGTGCCAGCAGCCAAACGATAGAGACCCAGTACTTC
CASSQTIETQYF
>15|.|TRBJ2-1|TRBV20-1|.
TGCAGTGCTTGCCCCCCCGGGAAAGCCGGGGGAGAGCAGTTCTTC
CSACPPGKAGGEQFF